This TCR beta chain was recorded in a study of cytomegalovirus exposure and HLA in healthy donors. General study findings and limits: Researchers had no immune exposure information except CMV serostatus available. Earlier findings revealed that most TCR beta V segments proved productive either about 87% or about 30% of the time. Apparent HLA restriction characterized most CMV-associated TCR beta chains in a later analysis. Roughly uniform depth of sequencing across donors was assumed in presence/absence analyses.

This clone has only one observation. Its antigen is not known. This CDR3 has 17 residues. Unmatched junction bases numbered 9, after V lost 5 bases and J lost 0 bases. Germline V gene lookup returns CDR1 LGHNT and CDR2 FRNRAP. PCR primers comprised 60 Vbeta and 13 Jbeta primers. Assay: immunoSEQ multiplex PCR; the TCRdb copy retains only in-frame clones and omits some. The data contain 100,000 to 150,000 clones, around four fifths of them singletons. The sample comprised PBMCs. The chain is built from TRBV12-5 and TRBJ2-2, with 7 bases matching TRBD2. This receptor was identified in a boy younger than 18 in good health and CMV-seronegative. The CDR3 DNA reads TGTGCTAGTGGTCCCGGGACTACTACTCCGAACACCGGGGAGCTGTTTTTT. It translates to CASGPGTTTPNTGELFF.